This TCR beta chain derives from a study of blood T cells in healthy people across ages. Study outcomes and limitations: With donor CMV status unknown, expanded clonotype changes were possibly confounded.

On this clonotype itself: What it recognizes is unknown.

The CDR3 totals 15 residues. In germline, CDR1 is SGHTS, CDR2 YDEGEE. The V gene lost 6 bases and the J gene lost 4 bases, with 17 bases spanning the gap. There were healthy Caucasian individuals from Russia, aged about 6 to 100, serving as donors. In each sample, at least 6 million PBMCs were isolated. For the second PCR, which ran for roughly 6 to 12 cycles, a sample-barcoded 5' primer and a J-beta primer mix were used. Carrying 12 random nucleotides, a template-switch adaptor labeled each individual cDNA molecule. TCRdb redid the calling of the 5' RACE reads with MiXCR, one entry per CDR3 protein. The sample includes approximately 850,000 distinct CDR3 sequences, under 45% of them seen just once.

The specimen was blood. The clonotype comes from a man in his 60s in good health. The chain links TRBV5-8 to TRBJ2-1, with D possibly TRBD2 on 5 matching bases. This CDR3 reads CASKRRGPAYNEQFF. The DNA for the CDR3 is TGTGCCAGCAAGCGACGGGGTCCCGCTTACAATGAGCAGTTCTTC.